One sample yielded the 12 T cell receptor beta chains listed below, sequenced in a study of cytomegalovirus exposure and HLA in healthy donors. PCR primers comprised 60 Vbeta and 13 Jbeta primers. Here immunoSEQ multiplex PCR was the method, and the copy in TCRdb shows in-frame clones only, minus some. The sample lists some 91,000 clones; around 77% were seen once. Sequenced sample: PBMCs. These receptors came from a man aged 35-49 years in good health and CMV-seronegative.

The V call is TRBV5-6, the J call TRBJ2-7; weak D call: TRBD1 (5 bases). Germline V CDR1 and CDR2: SGHDT, YYEEEE. The CDR3 consists of 12 residues. Trimming shortened V by 2 bases and J by 6 bases, and 9 bases separated the two germline ends. The CDR3 DNA follows: TGTGCCAGCAGCTTCGGTGGGGCCGAGCAGTACTTC. Translated: CASSFGGAEQYF.

Concerning this clone: The sample has other DNA sequences that encode this CDR3 too. The genes are TRBV5-1 and TRBJ1-5, with 7 nucleotides matching TRBD1. V gave up 0 bases and J gave up 7 bases; unmatched junction bases: 10. The germline CDR1 and CDR2 sequences are SGHRS and YFSETQ. This CDR3 has 16 residues. CDR3 in amino acids: CASSLGFGTDNQPQHF. As DNA, the CDR3 is TGCGCCAGCAGCTTGGGTTTTGGGACAGACAACCAGCCCCAGCATTTT.

The CDR3 DNA is TGTGCCAGCAGCCAGTTCCGGGACTTCGGGGCCAACGTCCTGACTTTC. This encodes CASSQFRDFGANVLTF. The chain recombines TRBV14 with TRBJ2-6; a possible D gene is TRBD2 (6 bases). This CDR3 is 16 amino acids long. The germline gives CDR1 SGHDN, CDR2 FVKESK. Trimming shortened V by 3 bases and J by 4 bases, and 13 bases separated the two germline ends.

This clone was detected once. The genes are TRBV27 and TRBJ2-3; D is possibly TRBD1 (5 bases). CDR3 length: 14 residues. V was shortened by 7 bases and J by 2 bases, with 13 bases between the two germline ends. Per the germline V gene, CDR1 is MNHEY and CDR2 is SMNVEV (reference sequence). The CDR3 DNA sequence: TGTGCCAGCAAGAGACAGTCTTCCACAGATACGCAGTATTTT. Translation gives CASKRQSSTDTQYF.

The genes are TRBV30 and TRBJ1-3; TRBD1 is a possible D gene (5 bases). This CDR3 has 14 amino acids. Germline CDR1 is GTSNPN and CDR2 is SVGIG (reference sequence). V gave up 0 bases and J gave up 1 base, with 7 bases separating them. CDR3 DNA sequence: TGTGCCTGGAGTGTTAGGGGTTCTGGAAACACCATATATTTT. It codes for CAWSVRGSGNTIYF.

The chain carries TRBV11-2 and TRBJ2-1; TRBD2 agrees at 10 bases. This CDR3 has 17 residues. Trimming took 1 base from V and 4 from J; bases not matched to a gene: 7. Germline V CDR1 and CDR2: SGHAT, FQNNGV. The CDR3 region has the DNA TGTGCCAGCAGCTTAGCTAGCGGGAGAGGTACGTACAATGAGCAGTTCTTC. Its protein is CASSLASGRGTYNEQFF.

The chain links TRBV2 to TRBJ1-6; D ambiguous. The CDR3 totals 13 residues. Germline CDR1 and CDR2: SNHLY and FYNNEI. V lost 1 base and J lost 10, with 8 bases in between. For the CDR3, the DNA is TGTGCCAGCAGTGAAGGGGCAGAATCACCCCTCCACTTT. Residues: CASSEGAESPLHF.

With respect to this clone: This specimen includes other DNA sequences encoding the same CDR3. The chain carries TRBV5-1 and TRBJ2-3; D gene unclear. Germline V gives CDR1 SGHRS, CDR2 YFSETQ. V gave up 0 bases and J gave up 0 bases, with 5 bases separating them. The CDR3 is 14 amino acids. The CDR3: CASSLAGSTDTQYF. The CDR3 DNA sequence: TGCGCCAGCAGCTTGGCAGGTAGCACAGATACGCAGTATTTT.

V is TRBV18 and J is TRBJ1-3, with D unclear. CDR1 and CDR2 (germline): KGHSH, LQKENI. CDR3 size: 14 residues. Trimming shortened V by 1 base and J by 0 bases, and 4 bases separated the two germline ends. CDR3 region: CASSPQSSGNTIYF. CDR3 in DNA: TGTGCCAGCTCACCACAGAGCTCTGGAAACACCATATATTTT.

The chain has TRBV6-5 and TRBJ1-3, with no clear D. V lost 6 bases, J lost 1 base, and 13 bases lay in between. The CDR3 is made up of 15 amino acids. Per germline, CDR1 MNHEY and CDR2 SVGAGI. CDR3 DNA sequence: TGTGCCAGCAGACCCCCCCAGGCGTCTGGAAACACCATATATTTT. It yields the protein CASRPPQASGNTIYF.

Comment on this clone: An end of the junction differs from the germline gene, which may be a read error. Distinct nucleotide sequences in the sample also encode this CDR3. CDR3 sequence reads: CATKDREGTEAFF. Here the CDR3 DNA reads TGTGCCACCAAAGACAGGGAAGGCACTGAGGCTTTCTTT. The rearrangement joins TRBV10-3 to TRBJ1-1, with 7 bases matching TRBD1. This CDR3 comprises 13 residues. Per the germline V gene, CDR1 is ENHRY and CDR2 is SYGVKD.

This clone showed up just a few times. This rearrangement joins TRBV5-1 to TRBJ2-1, with D perhaps matching TRBD2 (6 bases). Germline CDR1 is SGHRS and CDR2 is YFSETQ. The V and J ends lost 3 bases and 8 bases respectively, with 15 bases between them. This CDR3 has 14 amino acids. The CDR3 nucleotides read TGCGCCAGCAGCTCGGAGGGGATCACATATGAGCAGTTCTTC. Its protein product is CASSSEGITYEQFF.